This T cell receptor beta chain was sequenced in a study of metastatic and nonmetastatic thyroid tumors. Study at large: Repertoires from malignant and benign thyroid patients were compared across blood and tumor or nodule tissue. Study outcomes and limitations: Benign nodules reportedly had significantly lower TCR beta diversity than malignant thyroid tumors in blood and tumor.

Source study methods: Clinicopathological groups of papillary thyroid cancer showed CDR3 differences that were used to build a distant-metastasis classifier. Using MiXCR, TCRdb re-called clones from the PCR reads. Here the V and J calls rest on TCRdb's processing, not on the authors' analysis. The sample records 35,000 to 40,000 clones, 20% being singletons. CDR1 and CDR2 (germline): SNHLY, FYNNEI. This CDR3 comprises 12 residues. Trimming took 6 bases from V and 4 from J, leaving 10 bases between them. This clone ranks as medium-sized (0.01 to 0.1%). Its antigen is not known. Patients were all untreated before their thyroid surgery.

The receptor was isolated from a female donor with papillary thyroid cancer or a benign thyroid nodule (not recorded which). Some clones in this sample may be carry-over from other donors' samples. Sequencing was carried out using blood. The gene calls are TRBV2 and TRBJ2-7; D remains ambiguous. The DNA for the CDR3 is TGTGCCAGCAGCAGGACGGTTTACGAGCAGTACTTC. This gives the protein CASSRTVYEQYF.